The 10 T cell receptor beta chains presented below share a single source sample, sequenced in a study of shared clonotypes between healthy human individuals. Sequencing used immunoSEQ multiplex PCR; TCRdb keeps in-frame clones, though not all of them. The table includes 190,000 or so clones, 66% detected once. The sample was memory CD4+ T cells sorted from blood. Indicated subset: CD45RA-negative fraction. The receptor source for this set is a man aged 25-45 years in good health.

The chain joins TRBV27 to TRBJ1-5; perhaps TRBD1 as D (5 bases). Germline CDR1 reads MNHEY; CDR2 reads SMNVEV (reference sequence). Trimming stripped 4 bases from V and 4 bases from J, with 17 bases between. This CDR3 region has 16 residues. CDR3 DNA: TGTGCCAGCAGTTCGAGGCGGGGCGTCGAAAATCAGCCCCAGCATTTT. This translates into CASSSRRGVENQPQHF.

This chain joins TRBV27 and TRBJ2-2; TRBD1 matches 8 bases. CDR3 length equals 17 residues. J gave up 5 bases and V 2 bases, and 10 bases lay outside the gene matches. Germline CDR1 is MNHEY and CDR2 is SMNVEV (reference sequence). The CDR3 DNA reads TGTGCCAGCAGTTTACGGCCGACAGGGGTGGGAACCGGGGAGCTGTTTTTT. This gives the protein CASSLRPTGVGTGELFF.

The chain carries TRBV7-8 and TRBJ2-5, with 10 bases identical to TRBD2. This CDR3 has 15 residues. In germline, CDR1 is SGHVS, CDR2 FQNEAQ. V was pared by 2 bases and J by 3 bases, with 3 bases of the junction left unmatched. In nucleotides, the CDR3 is TGTGCCAGCAGCTTAACCGGACTAGCGGAAGAGACCCAGTACTTC. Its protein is CASSLTGLAEETQYF.

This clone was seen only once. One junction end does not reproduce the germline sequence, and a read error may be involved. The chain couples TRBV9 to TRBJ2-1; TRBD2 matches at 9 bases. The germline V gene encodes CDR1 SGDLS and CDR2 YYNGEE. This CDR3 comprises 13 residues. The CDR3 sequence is CASSGGLAEGTVF. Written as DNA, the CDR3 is TGTGCCAGCAGCGGGGGACTAGCCGAGGGGACGGTCTTC.

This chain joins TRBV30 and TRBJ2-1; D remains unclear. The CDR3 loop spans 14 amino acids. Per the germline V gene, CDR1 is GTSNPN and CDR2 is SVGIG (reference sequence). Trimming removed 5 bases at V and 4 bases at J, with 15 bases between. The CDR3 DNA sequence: TGTGCCTGGCGGGCTGAACAATCGTACAATGAGCAGTTCTTC. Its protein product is CAWRAEQSYNEQFF.

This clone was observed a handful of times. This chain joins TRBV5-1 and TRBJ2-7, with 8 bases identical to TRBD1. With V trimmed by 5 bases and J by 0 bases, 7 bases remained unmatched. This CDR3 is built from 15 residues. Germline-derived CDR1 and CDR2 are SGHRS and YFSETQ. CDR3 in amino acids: CASRGVTGGSYEQYF. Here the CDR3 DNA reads TGCGCCAGCAGAGGGGTCACAGGGGGCTCCTACGAGCAGTACTTC.

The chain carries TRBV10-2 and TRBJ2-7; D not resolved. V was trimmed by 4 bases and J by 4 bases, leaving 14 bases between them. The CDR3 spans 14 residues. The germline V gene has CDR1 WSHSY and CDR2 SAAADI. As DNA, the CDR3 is TGCGCCAGCAGTGTGGGTAGCCCGAATTACGAGCAGTACTTC. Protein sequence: CASSVGSPNYEQYF.

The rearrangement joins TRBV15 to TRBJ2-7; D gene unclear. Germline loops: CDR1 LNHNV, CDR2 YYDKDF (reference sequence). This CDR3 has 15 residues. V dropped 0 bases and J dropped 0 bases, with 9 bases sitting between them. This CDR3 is CATSRDRLASYEQYF. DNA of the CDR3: TGTGCCACCAGCAGAGATCGACTGGCCTCCTACGAGCAGTACTTC.

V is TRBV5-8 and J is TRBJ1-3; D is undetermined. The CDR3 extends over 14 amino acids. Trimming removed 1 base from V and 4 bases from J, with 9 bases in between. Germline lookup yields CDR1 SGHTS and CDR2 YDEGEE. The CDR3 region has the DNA TGTGCCAGCAGCTTGTACGATGTGGGAAACACCATATATTTT. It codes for CASSLYDVGNTIYF.

The CDR3 loop is CASSQDRLAGGELFF. The CDR3 bases are TGTGCCAGCAGCCAAGATCGACTAGCGGGCGGGGAGCTGTTTTTT. The J gene is TRBJ2-2, the V gene TRBV4-2; 10 nucleotides line up with TRBD2. The CDR3 runs to 15 residues. With 0 bases clipped from V and 7 bases from J, the junction kept 2 bases outside the gene matches. Per germline, CDR1 LGHNA and CDR2 YNFKEQ.